The T cell receptor beta chain described here comes from a study of blood T cells in healthy people across ages. Findings of the study overall: Higher diversity, along with more naive CD4+ cells, distinguished long-lived donors from aged donors.

Samples each had at least 5 micrograms of total RNA extracted. Notes on this clonotype: Its antigen is unidentified.

A second PCR, run for about 7 to 11 cycles, used a sample-barcoded 5' primer plus a J-beta primer mix. TCRdb called the 5' RACE reads again in MiXCR, with one record for every CDR3 protein. The sample records about 560,000 distinct CDR3 sequences, roughly a quarter being singletons. The germline V gene has CDR1 SGHKS and CDR2 YYEKEE (reference sequence). Trimming at V came to 3 bases and at J to 3 bases, leaving 6 bases not matched to a gene. This CDR3 comprises 15 residues. These records were also assigned to another study, of T cells of mothers and their children. That source reports: Study donors consisted of three healthy Caucasian mothers and their six children.

Sequenced material: blood. The clonotype comes from a boy younger than 10 in good health. V is TRBV5-5 and J is TRBJ1-2; 9 nucleotides agree with TRBD1. CDR3 in DNA: TGTGCCAGCAGCTGGGGACAGGGCCCCTACTATGGCTACACCTTC. Amino acid sequence: CASSWGQGPYYGYTF.